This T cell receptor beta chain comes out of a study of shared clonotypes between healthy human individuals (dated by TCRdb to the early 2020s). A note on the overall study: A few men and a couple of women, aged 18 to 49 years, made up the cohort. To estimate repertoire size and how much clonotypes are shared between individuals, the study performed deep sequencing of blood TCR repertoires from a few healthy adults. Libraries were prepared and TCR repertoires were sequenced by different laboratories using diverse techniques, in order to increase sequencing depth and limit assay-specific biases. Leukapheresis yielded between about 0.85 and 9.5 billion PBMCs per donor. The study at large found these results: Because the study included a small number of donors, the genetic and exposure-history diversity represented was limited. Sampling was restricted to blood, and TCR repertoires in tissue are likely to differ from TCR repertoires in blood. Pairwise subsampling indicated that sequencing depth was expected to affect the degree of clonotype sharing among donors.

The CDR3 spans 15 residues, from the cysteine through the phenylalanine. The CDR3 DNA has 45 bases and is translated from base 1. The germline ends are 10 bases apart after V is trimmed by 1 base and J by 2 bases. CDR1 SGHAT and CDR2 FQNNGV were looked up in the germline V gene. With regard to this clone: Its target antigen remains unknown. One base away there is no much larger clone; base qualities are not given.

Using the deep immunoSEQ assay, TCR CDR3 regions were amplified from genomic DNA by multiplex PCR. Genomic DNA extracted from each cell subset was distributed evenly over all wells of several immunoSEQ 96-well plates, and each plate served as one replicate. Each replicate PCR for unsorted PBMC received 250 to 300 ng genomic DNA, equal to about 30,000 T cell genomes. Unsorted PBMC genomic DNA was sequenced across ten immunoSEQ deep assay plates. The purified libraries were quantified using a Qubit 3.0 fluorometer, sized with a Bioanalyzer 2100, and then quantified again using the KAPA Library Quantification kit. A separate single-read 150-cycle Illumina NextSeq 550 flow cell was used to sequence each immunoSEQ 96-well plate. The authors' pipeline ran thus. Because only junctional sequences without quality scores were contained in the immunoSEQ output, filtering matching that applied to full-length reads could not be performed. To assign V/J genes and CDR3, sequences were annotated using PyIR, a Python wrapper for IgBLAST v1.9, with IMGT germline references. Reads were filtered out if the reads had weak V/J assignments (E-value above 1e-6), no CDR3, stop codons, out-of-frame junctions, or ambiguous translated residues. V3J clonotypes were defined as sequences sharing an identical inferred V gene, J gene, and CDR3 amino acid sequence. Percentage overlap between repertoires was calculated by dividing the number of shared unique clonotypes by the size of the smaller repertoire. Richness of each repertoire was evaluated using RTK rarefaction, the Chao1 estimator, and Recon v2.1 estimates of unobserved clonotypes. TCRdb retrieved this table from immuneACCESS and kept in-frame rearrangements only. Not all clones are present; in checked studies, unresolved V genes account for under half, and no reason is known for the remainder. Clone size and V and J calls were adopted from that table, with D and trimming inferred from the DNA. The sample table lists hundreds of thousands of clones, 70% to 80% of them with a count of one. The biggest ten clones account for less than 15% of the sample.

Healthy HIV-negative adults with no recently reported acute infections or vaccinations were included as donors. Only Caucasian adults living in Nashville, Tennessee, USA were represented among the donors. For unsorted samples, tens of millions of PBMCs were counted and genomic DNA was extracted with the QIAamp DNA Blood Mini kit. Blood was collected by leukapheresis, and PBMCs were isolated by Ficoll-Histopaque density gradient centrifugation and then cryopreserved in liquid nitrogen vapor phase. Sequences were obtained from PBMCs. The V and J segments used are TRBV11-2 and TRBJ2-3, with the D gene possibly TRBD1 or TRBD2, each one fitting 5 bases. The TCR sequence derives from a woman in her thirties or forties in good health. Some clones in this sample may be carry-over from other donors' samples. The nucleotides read TGTGCCAGCAGCTTAGGAGGGGTGCCCACAGATACGCAGTATTTT. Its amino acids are CASSLGGVPTDTQYF.